The text below deals with one T cell receptor beta chain. The antigen it binds to is not known. Within one base of it there is no much larger clone, and no base qualities were kept. This specimen belongs to a study of blood T cell repertoires in COVID-19 (dated by TCRdb to the early 2020s). Turning to the overall study: Samples from collaborators originated in the United States, Italy and Spain and spanned both the acute and convalescent phases of COVID-19. The material from the prospective study consisted of cDNA or gDNA derived from T cells, B-cell-depleted T cells, or PBMCs. Subjects who had been exposed to COVID-19, were actively infected with it, or had recovered from it provided the deeply sampled blood TCRbeta repertoires that made up the dataset. The repertoires were released in a freely available public database intended as a resource for research on the immune response to SARS-CoV-2. Samples came from the ongoing ImmuneRACE study (first 160 participants) plus 1,254 subjects from 6 global collaborators. Nearly every sample came with metadata listing a de-identified subject ID, COVID-19 status, age in years and sex. Where available, HLA class I and class II types were obtained from metadata supplied by the sample provider rather than from assay-based typing. Study-wide findings and limitations: How much clinical and demographic metadata was included differed by source and by participant, and the metadata was provided uncurated.

TCRbeta CDR3 regions were amplified from genomic DNA using the immunoSEQ Assay, a bias-controlled multiplex PCR. In the source study's methods: The number of nucleated cells in each sample was estimated by amplification of reference gene primers within the assay. To quantify the absolute abundance of each unique TCRbeta CDR3 rearrangement, sequence reads were collapsed and filtered. For each sample, productive Simpson clonality was calculated as the square root of Simpson's diversity index over productive rearrangements. TCRdb mirrors the immuneACCESS table, restricted to in-frame sequences. Some clones are absent from its copies; in checked studies, under half trace to an unresolved V gene, and the reason for the others is unknown. That table is the source of V, J and clone size, and D and trimming were worked out from the DNA. In all, the sample holds approximately 320,000 clones, and roughly 90% of those were seen once. The top ten hold more than 9.5% of the sample.

The CDR3 measures 19 amino acids from cysteine to phenylalanine. Just the 57-base CDR3 DNA is kept, in frame starting at base 1. Between the V and J ends, shortened by 3 bases and 1 base respectively, the junction contains 25 bases. According to the germline V gene, CDR1 reads SGHRS and CDR2 reads YFSETQ. At one collaborating source in Seattle, patients were enrolled during active infection and were followed longitudinally through the course of disease. The collaborating institutions used their own protocols to collect whole blood in K2EDTA tubes. For TCRbeta analysis, collaborators shipped samples in one of three forms: frozen whole blood, isolated PBMCs, or DNA extracted from either of those sample types.

Input material: peripheral blood. The source is a woman in her twenties or thirties with COVID-19, enrolled during active disease. The rearranged segments are TRBV5-1 and TRBJ1-1; TRBD1 is a possible D gene, resting on 5 matching bases. The nucleotide sequence reads as follows: TGCGCCAGCAGCTCGCTTGTGGGGCAGCAGGGCTATACGAACACTGAAGCTTTCTTT. Translation gives CASSSLVGQQGYTNTEAFF. The CDR3, completed at both ends by the reference TRBV5-1 and TRBJ1-1 genes, gives the full variable domain KAGVTQTPRYLIKTRGQQVTLSCSPISGHRSVSWYQQTPGQGLQFLFEYFSETQRNKGNFPGRFSGRQFSNSRSEMNVSTLELGDSALYLCASSSLVGQQGYTNTEAFFGQGTRLTVV.